This T cell receptor (beta chain) came from a study of shared clonotypes between healthy human individuals. Study-level points and caveats: Sequencing depth was expected to influence donor clonotype sharing. Relative to their counterparts shared across all four donors, non-shared clonotypes exhibited diminished generation probabilities.

For this clone: Antigen specificity is unknown.

CD45RO-negative, CCR7-positively selected cells formed the naive CD8 fraction, excluding terminally differentiated effector memory CD45RA+ cells. Germline V gives CDR1 MNHEY, CDR2 SMNVEV (reference sequence). Deletions cut 6 bases from V and 8 bases from J, with 16 bases between. The CDR3 is 13 residues long. Method: immunoSEQ multiplex PCR; TCRdb's copy keeps in-frame clones and lacks some. The sample includes around 610,000 clones, roughly 95% of them seen just once. This clonotype originated in a woman under 40 in good health. The sample taken for sequencing was naive CD8+ T cells sorted from blood. The chain couples TRBV27 to TRBJ1-2, with no clear D. Here the CDR3 DNA reads TGTGCCAGCAGCATCACTGGGGTTAGCGGCTACACCTTC. This translates into CASSITGVSGYTF.